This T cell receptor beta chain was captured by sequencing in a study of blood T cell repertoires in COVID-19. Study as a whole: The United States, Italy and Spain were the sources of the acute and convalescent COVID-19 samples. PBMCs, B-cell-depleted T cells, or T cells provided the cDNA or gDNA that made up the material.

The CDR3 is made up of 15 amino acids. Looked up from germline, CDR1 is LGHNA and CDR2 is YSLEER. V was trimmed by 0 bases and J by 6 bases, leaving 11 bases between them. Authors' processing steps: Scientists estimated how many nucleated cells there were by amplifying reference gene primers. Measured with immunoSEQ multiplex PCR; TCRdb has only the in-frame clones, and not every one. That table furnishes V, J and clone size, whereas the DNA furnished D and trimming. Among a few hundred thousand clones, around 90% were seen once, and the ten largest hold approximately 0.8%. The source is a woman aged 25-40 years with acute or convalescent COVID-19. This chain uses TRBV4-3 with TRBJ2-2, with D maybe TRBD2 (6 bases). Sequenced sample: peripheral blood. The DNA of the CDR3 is TGCGCCAGCAGCCAAGAGCTACTAGCTGCCGGGGAGCTGTTTTTT. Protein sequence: CASSQELLAAGELFF.